These T cell receptor beta chains were read from a single sample in a study of human T cells and chemical hapten exposure. TCRdb processed the RACE reads anew with MiXCR; each CDR3 protein has one entry. The sample shows tens of thousands of distinct CDR3 sequences, around 7% of them seen only once. Here the sequenced sample was whole blood, taken in connection with sensitization to the hapten diphenylcyclopropenone (DPC). These receptors all come from a woman in her 30s with alopecia areata. Some clones in this sample may be carry-over from other donors' samples. The CDR3 runs from the conserved cysteine through the conserved F or W. The D gene is left open where the match is weak.

d_call	v_call	j_call	cdr3_aa
TRBD1	TRBV5-6	TRBJ1-2	CASRTQGEDYGYTF
.	TRBV7-9	TRBJ1-6	CASSLMNSPLHF
.	TRBV5-4	TRBJ2-6	CASSAGGRAPGANVLTF
.	TRBV15	TRBJ1-5	CATSRGKGDPVGNQPQHF
.	TRBV2	TRBJ1-3	CASRAGVFTGNTIYF
.	TRBV6-5	TRBJ1-2	CASSYDANYGYTF
.	TRBV7-2	TRBJ1-1	CASSFMPYNTEAFF
.	TRBV10-3	TRBJ1-2	CAISESGDFYGYTF
.	TRBV6-5	TRBJ1-4	CASSETAGNEKLFF
TRBD1	TRBV5-5	TRBJ2-7	CASSLGQGGRYEQYF
.	TRBV30	TRBJ1-2	CAWSVRQQQYGYTF
TRBD1	TRBV29-1	TRBJ2-3	CSVGQGGEDTQYF
.	TRBV15	TRBJ2-3	CATSRISGYTQYF
.	TRBV29-1	TRBJ1-3	CSVDRGNTIYF
.	TRBV7-9	TRBJ2-2	CASSLGLRNTGELFF
.	TRBV13	TRBJ2-6	CASSPGYSSGANVLTF
.	TRBV7-9	TRBJ2-7	CASSLDGVSYEQYF
TRBD1	TRBV3-1	TRBJ1-1	CASTTTGGTEAFF
TRBD1	TRBV12-5	TRBJ2-7	CASGFDRGPYEQYF
TRBD1	TRBV6-1	TRBJ1-5	CASKFGRQGASYSNQPQHF
TRBD1	TRBV9	TRBJ2-3	CASSLRQGAKDTQYF
TRBD2	TRBV6-1	TRBJ2-1	CASWAGVYNEQFF
.	TRBV12-3/TRBV12-4	TRBJ1-1	CASSPQESNTEAFF
.	TRBV7-2	TRBJ2-7	CASSLDQDYEEYF
TRBD1	TRBV7-6	TRBJ2-2	CASSLLGGNRELFF
.	TRBV30	TRBJ1-5	CAWSVGGSSNQPQHF
.	TRBV6-1	TRBJ1-1	CASSEDRENTEAFF
.	TRBV12-3/TRBV12-4	TRBJ1-6	CASSFRGGVGSPLHF
TRBD2	TRBV19	TRBJ2-7	CASSKPTGGVGEQYF
.	TRBV5-1	TRBJ1-4	CATGTGLANEKLFF
.	TRBV6-1	TRBJ2-3	CASKVLLRIDTQYF
.	TRBV19	TRBJ2-2	CASSPAGSTGELFF
.	TRBV10-3	TRBJ1-4	CAISDRSNEKLFF
.	TRBV10-3	TRBJ1-6	CAIGSEYNSPLHF
TRBD1	TRBV5-1	TRBJ1-6	CASSWEDRGNSPLHF
TRBD1	TRBV29-1	TRBJ1-2	CSVGFLGRGLGGYTF
.	TRBV24-1	TRBJ2-3	CATSDARNPTDTQYF
.	TRBV5-5	TRBJ1-3	CASRAAGSSGNTIYF
.	TRBV20-1	TRBJ1-1	CSAAGYTEAFF
.	TRBV16	TRBJ1-6	CASSQYQSGLQPLHF
.	TRBV3-1	TRBJ2-5	CASSLSHQETQYF
TRBD2	TRBV6-5	TRBJ2-3	CASSYSGGADTQYF